This T cell receptor beta chain was identified during a study of Ad26.COV2.S vaccination and SARS-CoV-2 variants. Across the whole study: Of the COV1001 trial arms, the Ad26.COV2.S arm included the donor.

Findings and limits, study-wide: Spike-specific CD8+ and CD4+ T cell responses reportedly showed substantial breadth after vaccination.

Assay used: immunoSEQ multiplex PCR; TCRdb lists only in-frame clones, some missing. Of under 300,000 clones listed, around 88% are singletons. Worth noting for this clone: What it binds is unknown.

The treatment denotes: roughly 20 received Ad26.COV2.S at low or high dose, single or two shots; 5 received placebo; per-sample allocation not given. Samples were taken on day 63 after the first vaccine or placebo injection. Whoever gave the sample was an adult aged 18-55 years in Boston. This TCR derives from a person between 18 and 65 years old who received the Ad26.COV2.S COVID-19 vaccine or a placebo. The sample consisted of peripheral blood, taken in a trial of Ad26.COV2.S vaccine versus placebo.

The CDR3 DNA reads TGCGCCAGCAGCCAAGAATCAGGGGATGGCTACACCTTC. Its translation: CASSQESGDGYTF. The chain carries TRBV4-3 and TRBJ1-2, with D possibly TRBD1 on 6 matching bases. Germline CDR1 and CDR2: LGHNA and YSLEER. V lost 0 bases and J 6 bases, leaving 8 bases between the germline ends. The CDR3 is 13 amino acids.